The 27 T cell receptor beta chains in this list originate from one sample, sequenced in a study of cytotoxic CD8 clonotypes in ibrutinib-treated CLL. Method: immunoSEQ multiplex PCR; TCRdb's copy keeps in-frame clones and lacks some. Among about 120,000 clones listed, about 50% were seen once. Source: PBMCs, taken after 24 months of ibrutinib treatment. These receptors were taken from a human donor with chronic lymphocytic leukemia.

J is TRBJ2-7 and V is TRBV4-2; 9 positions match TRBD1. Germline trimming cut 0 bases from V and 2 bases from J; bases unmatched to any gene: 5. The CDR3 contains 16 residues. Germline loops: CDR1 LGHNA, CDR2 YNFKEQ. The DNA for the CDR3 is TGTGCCAGCAGCCAAGAGGGGACAGGGCGCACCTACGAGCAGTACTTC. Translated: CASSQEGTGRTYEQYF.

The rearrangement uses TRBV6-6 and TRBJ1-1; tentatively, D is TRBD1 (6 bases). The V gene's germline CDR1 is MNHNY and CDR2 SVGAGI (reference sequence). The CDR3 has 13 amino acids. V lost 8 bases to trimming and J lost 2 bases, with 12 bases between them. CDR3 nucleotides: TGTGCCAGCTTCACAGGGTCAAACACTGAAGCTTTCTTT. This sequence encodes CASFTGSNTEAFF.

In the case of this clone: Compared with germline, one end of the junction differs, possibly owing to a read error. The chain combines TRBV2 with TRBJ2-7; 8 nucleotides agree with TRBD1. Germline CDR1 is SNHLY and CDR2 is FYNNEI. The CDR3 runs 14 residues. This chain's CDR3 is CASSEGQGRTFLPF. The CDR3 DNA is TGTGCCAGCAGTGAAGGACAGGGGCGAACATTCTTACCCTTC.

The sample holds a few counts of this clone. The chain combines TRBV7-9 with TRBJ1-6; D perhaps matches TRBD1 (5 bases). The CDR3 loop spans 16 amino acids. Trimming stripped 4 bases from V and 8 bases from J, with 18 bases between. Germline-derived CDR1 and CDR2 are SEHNR and FQNEAQ (reference sequence). Here the CDR3 reads CASSSQVGGGYSPLHF. In DNA form, the CDR3 reads TGTGCCAGCAGCTCGCAGGTTGGGGGTGGCTATTCACCCCTCCACTTT.

The chain recombines TRBV6-5 with TRBJ2-2; D not certain. CDR3 size: 11 residues. Germline values: CDR1 MNHEY, CDR2 SVGAGI. V was clipped by 4 bases and J by 6 bases, with 3 bases between them. The CDR3 sequence: CASSWAGELFF. The CDR3 DNA follows: TGTGCCAGCAGTTGGGCCGGGGAGCTGTTTTTT.

This clone has a handful of counts. The rearrangement joins TRBV30 to TRBJ1-4; D gene unclear. This CDR3 contains 13 residues. Germline loops: CDR1 GTSNPN, CDR2 SVGIG (reference sequence). V was clipped by 0 bases and J by 11 bases, with 13 bases between them. The CDR3 spells CAWSVAAAGKLFF. Written as DNA, the CDR3 is TGTGCCTGGAGTGTGGCCGCGGCCGGGAAACTGTTTTTT.

The chain uses TRBV30 and TRBJ2-7; 10 bases match TRBD1. V lost 2 bases to trimming and J lost 3 bases; unmatched junction nucleotides: 16. CDR1 GTSNPN and CDR2 SVGIG come from the germline V gene (reference sequence). The length of the CDR3 is 18 residues. CDR3 amino acids: CAWSSWTGGYGMDYEQYF. CDR3 nucleotide sequence: TGTGCCTGGAGTTCTTGGACAGGGGGTTATGGAATGGACTACGAGCAGTACTTC.

V is TRBV28 and J is TRBJ2-7; no reliable D call. The CDR3 loop spans 15 amino acids. The germline V and J ends were trimmed by 6 bases and 2 bases, with 17 bases remaining between them. Germline V gene sequence: CDR1 MDHEN, CDR2 SYDVKM. CDR3 DNA sequence: TGTGCCAGCAGCACCCTCCTCATCTGGACCTACGAGCAGTACTTC. Amino acid sequence: CASSTLLIWTYEQYF.

This clone was observed once. The chain has TRBV11-3 and TRBJ1-6; no firm D call. The V gene's germline CDR1 is SGHNT and CDR2 YENEEA. The CDR3 length is 14 residues. V was cut by 1 base and J by 5 bases, with 6 bases left in between. Written as DNA, the CDR3 is TGTGCCAGCAGCTTAGGGTTGGATAATTCACCCCTCCACTTT. Residues: CASSLGLDNSPLHF.

V and J are TRBV14 and TRBJ2-2, with TRBD1 as a possible D gene (5 bases). V was pared by 6 bases and J by 6 bases, with 17 bases between. Germline CDR1 reads SGHDN; CDR2 reads FVKESK. The CDR3 sequence is 15 residues long. Here the CDR3 DNA reads TGTGCCAGCAGTCTTGTGGCAGGGTTTCCCGGGGAGCTGTTTTTT. Translated, it gives CASSLVAGFPGELFF.

V gene TRBV7-2 combines with J gene TRBJ1-2; D possibly corresponds to TRBD1 (5 bases). The CDR3 extends over 12 amino acids. V lost 11 bases to trimming and J lost 6 bases, with 16 bases between them. The V gene's germline CDR1 is SGHTA and CDR2 FQGNSA. CDR3 sequence (DNA): TGTGCCCATCCCTTGGGGACCGATGGCTACACCTTC. Protein: CAHPLGTDGYTF.

The V gene is TRBV5-5, the J gene TRBJ1-3; 7 bases agree with TRBD1. V lost 6 bases to trimming and J lost 0 bases; unmatched junction nucleotides: 6. The CDR3 has 15 residues. Germline CDR1 and CDR2: SGHKS and YYEKEE (reference sequence). In DNA form, the CDR3 reads TGTGCCAGCACCCAGACAGGGAGCTCTGGAAACACCATATATTTT. Translating it yields CASTQTGSSGNTIYF.

The V and J genes are TRBV7-2 and TRBJ2-5; D is unresolved. V lost 2 bases, J lost 2 bases, and 9 bases lay in between. Germline-derived CDR1 and CDR2 are SGHTA and FQGNSA. The CDR3 consists of 14 residues. The CDR3: CASSLQLRQETQYF. CDR3 DNA sequence: TGTGCCAGCAGCTTACAACTACGACAAGAGACCCAGTACTTC.

The genes are TRBV5-6 and TRBJ1-2, with 7 bases matching TRBD1. This CDR3 spans 16 amino acids. The germline gives CDR1 SGHDT, CDR2 YYEEEE. The V and J ends lost 1 base and 4 bases, in that order; junction bases with no gene match: 10. The CDR3 region is CASSLLPTTGSYGYTF. The CDR3 DNA reads TGTGCCAGCAGCTTGCTGCCAACGACAGGGAGCTATGGCTACACCTTC.

The chain couples TRBV5-1 to TRBJ2-7; 11 bases agree with TRBD1. Germline lookup yields CDR1 SGHRS and CDR2 YFSETQ. J was trimmed by 1 base and V by 3 bases; bases with no gene match: 3. CDR3 length equals 15 residues. In DNA form, the CDR3 reads TGCGCCAGCAGCTCAAGGGACAGGGGGTCCTACGAGCAGTACTTC. Protein: CASSSRDRGSYEQYF. Together with reference TRBV5-1 and TRBJ2-7, the CDR3 gives the full variable domain: KAGVTQTPRYLIKTRGQQVTLSCSPISGHRSVSWYQQTPGQGLQFLFEYFSETQRNKGNFPGRFSGRQFSNSRSEMNVSTLELGDSALYLCASSSRDRGSYEQYFGPGTRLTVT.

The gene calls are TRBV29-1 and TRBJ2-7; 13 bases align to TRBD2. This CDR3 region has 16 residues. In germline, CDR1 is SQVTM, CDR2 ANQGSEA. V gave up 7 bases and J gave up 4 bases; unmatched junction bases: 13. The CDR3 reads CSATGTSGDLRYEQYF. In nucleotides, the CDR3 is TGCAGCGCCACCGGGACTAGCGGGGACCTCAGGTACGAGCAGTACTTC.

This clone was counted a few times. This rearrangement joins TRBV5-6 to TRBJ2-2; TRBD1 agrees at 9 bases. The V gene's germline CDR1 is SGHDT and CDR2 YYEEEE. The CDR3 runs to 16 residues. Trimming at V came to 4 bases and at J to 6 bases, leaving 10 bases not matched to a gene. The DNA of the CDR3 is TGTGCCAGCAGCCTAAACGCGGACAGGGGATCCGGGGAGCTGTTTTTT. Translated, it gives CASSLNADRGSGELFF.

This clone occurred a few times. The rearrangement links TRBV7-6 to TRBJ2-1; 8 positions match TRBD1. The trim removed 5 bases at V and 3 bases at J, leaving 6 bases unmatched. The germline CDR1 and CDR2 sequences are SGHVS and FNYEAQ. This CDR3 has 15 amino acids. The CDR3, as DNA: TGTGCCAGCAGCCCGTCCGGGACAGGCTACAATGAGCAGTTCTTC. Protein sequence: CASSPSGTGYNEQFF.

V usage is TRBV7-8 and J usage is TRBJ2-4; TRBD1 matches 8 bases. The germline CDR1 and CDR2 sequences are SGHVS and FQNEAQ. The CDR3 covers 19 residues. The V segment lost 1 base and the J segment 1 base; nucleotides outside the gene matches: 12. DNA of the CDR3: TGTGCCAGCAGCTTAGGTCCAGGGGGCGGGATTGTTGCCAAAAACATTCAGTACTTC. Its protein is CASSLGPGGGIVAKNIQYF.

The rearrangement links TRBV30 to TRBJ2-3; the D gene is possibly TRBD2 (6 bases). Germline V gene data show CDR1 as GTSNPN and CDR2 as SVGIG (reference sequence). The CDR3 has 16 amino acids. V was trimmed by 2 bases and J by 2 bases, leaving 17 bases between them. The CDR3 DNA sequence: TGTGCCTGGAGTAGATTGGTTGGGGGGTACACAGATACGCAGTATTTT. Translation: CAWSRLVGGYTDTQYF.

The rearrangement uses TRBV6-5 and TRBJ1-1; 7 bases line up with TRBD1. CDR1 MNHEY and CDR2 SVGAGI come from the germline V gene. This CDR3 spans 14 amino acids. V gave up 0 bases and J gave up 11 bases; unmatched junction bases: 9. DNA for the CDR3: TGTGCCAGCAGTTACTCACGGACAGGCGGAGGTGCTTTCTTT. Translating it yields CASSYSRTGGGAFF.

This clone has just a few counts. The genes are TRBV6-1 and TRBJ2-7; TRBD1 agrees at 7 bases. The CDR3 extends over 14 amino acids. The ends lost 1 base at V and 6 bases at J; junction bases unmatched: 6. CDR1 is MNHNS and CDR2 is SASEGT in the germline V gene. CDR3 loop: CASSEVRYRGEQYF. In nucleotides, the CDR3 is TGTGCCAGCAGTGAAGTCAGGTACAGGGGCGAGCAGTACTTC.

J is TRBJ2-7 and V is TRBV29-1; 7 bases fit TRBD2. V gave up 5 bases and J gave up 5 bases; unmatched junction bases: 12. This CDR3 contains 14 residues. Germline V gene lookup returns CDR1 SQVTM and CDR2 ANQGSEA. The chain's CDR3 is CSVSDQGGLHEQYF. Here the CDR3 DNA reads TGCAGCGTTAGTGATCAGGGAGGGCTTCACGAGCAGTACTTC.

This CDR3 is CASSDNIQGRNTEAFF. Written as DNA, the CDR3 is TGCGCCAGCAGTGACAATATCCAGGGGAGGAACACTGAAGCTTTCTTT. This chain uses TRBV10-1 with TRBJ1-1; tentatively, D is TRBD1 (6 bases). There are 16 residues in the CDR3. Per the germline V gene, CDR1 is WNHNN and CDR2 is SYGVQD (reference sequence). Trimming removed 3 bases at V and 1 base at J, with 15 bases between.

This chain links TRBV27 with TRBJ1-2, with D perhaps TRBD1 (6 bases). V was cut by 2 bases and J by 7 bases, with 14 bases left in between. This CDR3 spans 14 amino acids. Germline V gene lookup returns CDR1 MNHEY and CDR2 SMNVEV (reference sequence). The CDR3 bases are TGTGCCAGCAGTTTAGGGGGGAAAGGGGGTGGCTACACCTTC. Its translation is CASSLGGKGGGYTF.

V usage is TRBV6-6 and J usage is TRBJ1-2; 7 bases line up with TRBD1. V shed 2 bases, J shed 7 bases, and the junction held 4 bases outside the gene matches. Per germline, CDR1 MNHNY and CDR2 SVGAGI (reference sequence). CDR3 length: 13 amino acids. In DNA, the CDR3 is TGTGCCAGCAGTTACAGGGACAGCGGTGGCTACACCTTC. This encodes CASSYRDSGGYTF.

The rearrangement uses TRBV12-5 and TRBJ2-5, with D perhaps given as TRBD1 or TRBD2 (6 bases each). The CDR3 covers 13 residues. Germline CDR1 LGHNT, CDR2 FRNRAP. The V and J ends lost 4 bases and 5 bases respectively, with 11 bases between them. The CDR3 nucleotides are TGTGCTAGTGGTTGGGGGGCGGTGGAGACCCAGTACTTC. It encodes CASGWGAVETQYF.